The clone carrying this T cell receptor (beta chain) was detected only a few times. The entry originates in a study of human T cells and chemical hapten exposure. The V gene lost 4 bases and the J gene lost 2 bases, with 7 bases spanning the gap. The V gene's germline CDR1 is SGDLS and CDR2 YYNGEE. This CDR3 contains 13 residues. Each CDR3 protein is one row after TCRdb ran MiXCR on the RACE reads. The sample carries 75,000 to 90,000 distinct CDR3 sequences, roughly 10% recorded once. Noted time point: patch test 1, 2 weeks after DPC sensitization. Treatment noted: therapeutic diphenylcyclopropenone sensitization with weekly scalp DPC.

J is TRBJ1-3 and V is TRBV9; no firm D call. The origin of this receptor is a woman aged 55-70 years with alopecia areata. Some clones in this sample may be carry-over from other donors' samples. Material: whole blood, obtained in connection with sensitization to the hapten diphenylcyclopropenone (DPC). CDR3 residues: CASSSTTGNTIYF. The CDR3 DNA reads TGTGCCAGCAGCAGTACAACTGGAAACACCATATATTTT.